The 4 T cell receptor beta chains below all came from one sample that was sequenced in a study of OX40 agonist ivuxolimab in advanced cancers. Here immunoSEQ multiplex PCR was the method, and the copy in TCRdb shows in-frame clones only, minus some. The sample carries around 46,000 clones, about 79% recorded once. Source: CD4+ or CD8+ T cells sorted from blood, taken in a trial of the OX40 agonist ivuxolimab. The receptor set was obtained from an adult with an advanced solid tumor such as melanoma, head and neck, liver or kidney cancer.

The rearrangement uses TRBV5-3 and TRBJ2-7, with D possibly called TRBD1 or TRBD2 (6 bases each). TRBV5-3 is flagged as an ORF with uncertain function. The CDR3 sequence is 15 residues long. V was shortened by 2 bases and J by 2 bases, with 14 bases between the two germline ends. The CDR3 sequence: CARSFLRGPPYEQYF. CDR3 nucleotides: TGTGCCAGAAGCTTCCTCCGGGGGCCCCCCTACGAGCAGTACTTC.

The J gene is TRBJ1-5, the V gene TRBV15; 9 nucleotides match TRBD1. Germline values: CDR1 LNHNV, CDR2 YYDKDF (reference sequence). Germline trimming cut 5 bases from V and 6 bases from J; bases unmatched to any gene: 5. The CDR3 extends over 14 amino acids. The CDR3 sequence: CATSGTGGIQPQHF. The DNA for the CDR3 is TGTGCCACCAGCGGTACAGGGGGCATTCAGCCCCAGCATTTT.

The CDR3 spells CASNLEPSSYNEQFF. The CDR3 bases are TGTGCCAGCAACCTCGAGCCGAGCTCCTACAATGAGCAGTTCTTC. The chain carries TRBV11-2 and TRBJ2-1; D unclear. The CDR3 has 15 amino acids. V was trimmed by 7 bases and J by 0 bases, leaving 13 bases between them. Germline V gene lookup returns CDR1 SGHAT and CDR2 FQNNGV.

The chain is built from TRBV12-5 and TRBJ2-5, with 12 bases fitting TRBD2. The CDR3 covers 16 residues. Per germline, CDR1 LGHNT and CDR2 FRNRAP. The V gene end was trimmed by 3 bases and the J gene end by 7 bases; junction bases not matched to a gene: 9. Here the CDR3 reads CASGFPSSGGAGTQYF. CDR3 bases: TGTGCTAGTGGTTTCCCCTCTAGCGGGGGGGCTGGGACCCAGTACTTC.